This TCR beta chain was sequenced for a study of blood T cell repertoires in COVID-19. Study information: The samples span acute and convalescent COVID-19 from the United States, Italy and Spain. Sources were T cells, B-cell-depleted T cells, or PBMCs; the material itself was cDNA or gDNA.

Per the study methods: Estimated nucleated cell counts came from reference gene primer amplification. Assay used: immunoSEQ multiplex PCR; TCRdb lists only in-frame clones, some missing. Clone size and the V and J calls come from that table; the DNA yielded D and trimming. The table records 40,000 to 65,000 clones, about 86% of them present only once. Germline CDR1 LGHNA, CDR2 YSLEER. The V end lost 4 bases, the J end lost 5 bases, and 14 bases lay between the germline ends. This CDR3 contains 14 residues. This receptor was obtained from a man aged 70 or older with active COVID-19. The chain combines TRBV4-3 with TRBJ1-2; D perhaps matches TRBD1 (6 bases). Sequencing input: peripheral blood. The CDR3 spells CASSLGVRGYGYTF. The CDR3 DNA sequence: TGCGCCAGCAGCCTGGGTGTCAGGGGATATGGCTACACCTTC.